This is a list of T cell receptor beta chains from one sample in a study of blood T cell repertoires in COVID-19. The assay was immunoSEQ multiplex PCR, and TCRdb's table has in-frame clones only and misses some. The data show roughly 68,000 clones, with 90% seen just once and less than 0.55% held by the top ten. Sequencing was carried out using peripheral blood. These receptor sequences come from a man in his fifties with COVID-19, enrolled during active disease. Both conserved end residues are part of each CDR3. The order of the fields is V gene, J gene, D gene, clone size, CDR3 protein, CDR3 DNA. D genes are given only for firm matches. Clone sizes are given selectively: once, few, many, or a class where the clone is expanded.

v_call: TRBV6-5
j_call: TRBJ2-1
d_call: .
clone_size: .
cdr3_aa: CATLPDRERYNEQFF
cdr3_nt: TGTGCCACCTTACCCGATAGAGAGCGGTACAATGAGCAGTTCTTC

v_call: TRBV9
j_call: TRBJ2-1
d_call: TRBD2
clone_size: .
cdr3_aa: CASSYGTKYNEQFF
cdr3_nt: TGTGCCAGCAGCTATGGGACTAAATACAATGAGCAGTTCTTC

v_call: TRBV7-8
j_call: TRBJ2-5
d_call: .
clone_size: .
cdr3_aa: CASSSPRGLEAETQYF
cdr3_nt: TGTGCCAGCAGCTCACCCAGGGGTCTAGAGGCAGAGACCCAGTACTTC

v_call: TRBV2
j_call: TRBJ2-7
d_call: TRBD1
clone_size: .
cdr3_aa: CASSGGRGRGEQYF
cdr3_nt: TGTGCCAGCAGTGGGGGCAGGGGGCGCGGGGAGCAGTACTTC

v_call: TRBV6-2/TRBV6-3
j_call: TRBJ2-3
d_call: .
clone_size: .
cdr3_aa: CASSPRGRRGSDTQYF
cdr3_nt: TGTGCCAGCAGCCCTAGGGGTCGCCGGGGGTCAGATACGCAGTATTTT

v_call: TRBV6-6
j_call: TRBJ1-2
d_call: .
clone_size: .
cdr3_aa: CASSYKGLTYGYTF
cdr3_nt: TGTGCCAGCAGTTACAAGGGACTGACCTATGGCTACACCTTC

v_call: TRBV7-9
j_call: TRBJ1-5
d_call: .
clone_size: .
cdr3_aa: CASSPGGPQPQHF
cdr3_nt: TGTGCCAGCAGCCCCGGCGGCCCCCAGCCCCAGCATTTT

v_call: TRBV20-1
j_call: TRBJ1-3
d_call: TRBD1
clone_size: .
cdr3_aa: CSASPGDSLNTIYF
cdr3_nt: TGCAGTGCTAGTCCCGGGGACAGCCTAAACACCATATATTTT

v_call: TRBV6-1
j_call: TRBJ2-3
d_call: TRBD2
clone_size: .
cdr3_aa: CASSEAVTSGTDTQYF
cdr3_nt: TGTGCCAGCAGTGAAGCCGTCACTAGCGGTACAGATACGCAGTATTTT

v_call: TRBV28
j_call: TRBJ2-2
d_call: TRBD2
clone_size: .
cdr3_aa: CASSSHSGRDTGELFF
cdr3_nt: TGTGCCAGCAGCTCCCATAGCGGGAGGGATACCGGGGAGCTGTTTTTT

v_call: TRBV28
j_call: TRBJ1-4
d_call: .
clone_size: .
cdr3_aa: CAGSGWATNEKLFF
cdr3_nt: TGTGCCGGTTCAGGATGGGCAACTAATGAAAAACTGTTTTTT

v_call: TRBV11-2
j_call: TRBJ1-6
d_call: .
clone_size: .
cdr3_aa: CASSPQINRSYNSPLHF
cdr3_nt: TGTGCCAGCAGCCCCCAGATAAACCGCTCCTATAATTCACCCCTCCACTTT

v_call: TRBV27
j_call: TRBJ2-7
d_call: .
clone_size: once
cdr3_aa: CASSFLGEYEQYF
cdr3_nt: TGTGCCAGCAGTTTCCTCGGGGAGTACGAGCAGTACTTC

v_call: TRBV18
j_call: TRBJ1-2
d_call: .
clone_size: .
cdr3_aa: CASSPGPLSGYTF
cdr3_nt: TGTGCCAGCTCACCGGGCCCCCTGAGTGGCTACACCTTC

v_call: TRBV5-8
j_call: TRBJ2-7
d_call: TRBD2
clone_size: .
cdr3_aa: CASSRLLAGGNEQYF
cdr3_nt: TGTGCCAGCAGCCGTCTTCTAGCGGGGGGAAACGAGCAGTACTTC

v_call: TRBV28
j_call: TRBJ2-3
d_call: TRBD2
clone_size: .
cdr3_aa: CASSLLLAGGTTDTQYF
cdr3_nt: TGTGCCAGCAGTTTACTTCTAGCGGGAGGTACCACAGATACGCAGTATTTT

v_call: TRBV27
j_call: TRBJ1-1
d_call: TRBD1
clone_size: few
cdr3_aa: CASSLGTGITEAFF
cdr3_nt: TGTGCCAGCAGTTTAGGGACAGGGATTACTGAAGCTTTCTTT

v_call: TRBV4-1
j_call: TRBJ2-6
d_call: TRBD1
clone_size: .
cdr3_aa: CASSLPSQGDSGANVLTF
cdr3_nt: TGCGCCAGCAGCCTCCCGTCCCAGGGGGACTCTGGGGCCAACGTCCTGACTTTC